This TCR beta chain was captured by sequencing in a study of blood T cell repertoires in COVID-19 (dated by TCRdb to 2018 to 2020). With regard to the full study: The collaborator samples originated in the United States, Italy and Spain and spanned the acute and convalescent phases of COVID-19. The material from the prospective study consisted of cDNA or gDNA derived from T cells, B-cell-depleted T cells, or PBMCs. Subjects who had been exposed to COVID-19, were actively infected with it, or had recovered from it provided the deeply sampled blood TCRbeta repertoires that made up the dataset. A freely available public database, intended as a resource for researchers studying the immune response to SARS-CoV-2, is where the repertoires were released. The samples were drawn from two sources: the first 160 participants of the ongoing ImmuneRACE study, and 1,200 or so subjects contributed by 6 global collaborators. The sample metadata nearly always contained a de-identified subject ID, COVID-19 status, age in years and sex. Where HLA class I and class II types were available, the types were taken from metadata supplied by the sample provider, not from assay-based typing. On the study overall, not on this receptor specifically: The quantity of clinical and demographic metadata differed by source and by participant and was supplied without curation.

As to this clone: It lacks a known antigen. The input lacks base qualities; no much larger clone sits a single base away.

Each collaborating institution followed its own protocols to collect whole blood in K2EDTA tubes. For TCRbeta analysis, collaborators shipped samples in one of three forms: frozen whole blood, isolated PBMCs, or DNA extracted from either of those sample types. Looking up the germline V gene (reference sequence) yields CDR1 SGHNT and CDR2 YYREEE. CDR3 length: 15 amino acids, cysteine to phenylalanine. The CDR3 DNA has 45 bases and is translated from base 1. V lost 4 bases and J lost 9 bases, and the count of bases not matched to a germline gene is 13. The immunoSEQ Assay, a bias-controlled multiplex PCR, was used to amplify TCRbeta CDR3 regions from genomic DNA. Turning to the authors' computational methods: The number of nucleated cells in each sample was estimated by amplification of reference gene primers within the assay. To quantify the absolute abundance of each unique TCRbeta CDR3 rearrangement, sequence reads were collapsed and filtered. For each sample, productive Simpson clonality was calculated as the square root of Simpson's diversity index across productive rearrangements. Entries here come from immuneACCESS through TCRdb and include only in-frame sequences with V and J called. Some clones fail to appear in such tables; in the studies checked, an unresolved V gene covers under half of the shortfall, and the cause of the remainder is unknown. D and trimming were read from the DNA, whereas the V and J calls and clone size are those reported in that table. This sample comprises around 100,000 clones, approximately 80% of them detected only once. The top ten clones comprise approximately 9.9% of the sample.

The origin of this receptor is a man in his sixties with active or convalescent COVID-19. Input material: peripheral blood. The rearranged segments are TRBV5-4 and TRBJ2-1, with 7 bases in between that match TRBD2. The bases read TGTGCCAGCAGCGGGAGGGACTTCCTACCCACTGAGCAGTTCTTC. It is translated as CASSGRDFLPTEQFF.